A selection of T cell receptor beta chains follows, all from one sample in a study of T cell clonotyping in hematopoietic cell transplantation. The assay was immunoSEQ multiplex PCR, and TCRdb's table has in-frame clones only and misses some. The table has around 5,000 clones, just under 75% seen once. Source: PBMCs, taken 100 days after allogeneic stem cell transplant. The receptors derive from a female patient aged 45-65 years who had an allogeneic stem cell transplant, so the T cells may come from the graft donor. Some clones in this sample may be carry-over from other donors' samples. Each CDR3 is given with its conserved first and last residue. The D gene is left open where the match is weak. Part of the rows lack a size; the others show once, few, many or a class for expanded clones.

J gene	V gene	clone size	D gene	CDR3 protein	CDR3 DNA
TRBJ2-1	TRBV5-6	large	NA	CASSFDGGLNEQFF	TGTGCCAGCAGCTTTGATGGGGGTTTGAATGAGCAGTTCTTC
TRBJ1-3	TRBV5-1	NA	TRBD1	CASSLDPGQGALSGNTIYF	TGCGCCAGCAGCTTGGATCCGGGACAGGGGGCCCTATCTGGAAACACCATATATTTT
TRBJ2-7	TRBV29-1	NA	TRBD2	CSVELGLAREQYF	TGCAGCGTTGAATTAGGACTAGCGCGGGAGCAGTACTTC
TRBJ2-7	TRBV11-2	NA	NA	CASSPITRYEQYF	TGTGCCAGCAGCCCCATTACACGCTACGAGCAGTACTTC
TRBJ2-1	TRBV28	NA	TRBD2	CASIPFGTSGNEQFF	TGTGCCAGCATTCCTTTCGGGACTAGCGGAAATGAGCAGTTCTTC
TRBJ2-1	TRBV6-5	NA	TRBD2	CASSYSKREGEFF	TGTGCCAGCAGTTACTCGAAGCGGGAGGGGGAGTTCTTC
TRBJ2-3	TRBV9	NA	NA	CASSVDPTPDTQYF	TGTGCCAGCAGCGTAGATCCAACGCCAGATACGCAGTATTTT
TRBJ2-5	TRBV29-1	NA	NA	CSVEQTVGGEQYF	TGCAGCGTCGAGCAGACAGTGGGCGGGGAGCAGTACTTC
TRBJ2-1	TRBV5-6	NA	TRBD2	CASRLAGFNEQFF	TGTGCCAGCAGGCTAGCGGGTTTCAATGAGCAGTTCTTC
TRBJ2-6	TRBV7-9	NA	NA	CASSSGVSGANVLTF	TGTGCCAGCAGCTCAGGGGTCTCTGGGGCCAACGTCCTGACTTTC
TRBJ2-7	TRBV28	NA	NA	CASSWGGRGHEQYF	TGTGCCAGCAGTTGGGGCGGCCGGGGCCACGAGCAGTACTTC
TRBJ2-2	TRBV2	NA	NA	CASGDPGELFF	TGTGCCAGCGGGGATCCCGGGGAGCTGTTTTTT
TRBJ2-7	TRBV27	NA	NA	CASSLSIGNPSPPSF	TGTGCCAGCAGTTTATCGATAGGAAACCCCAGCCCTCCATCCTTC
TRBJ2-6	TRBV7-3	NA	TRBD2	CASSLGGRAFGANVLTF	TGTGCCAGCAGCTTAGGCGGGAGGGCCTTTGGGGCCAACGTCCTGACTTTC
TRBJ2-1	TRBV5-6	NA	TRBD2	CASSVIAGGFYNEQFF	TGTGCCAGCAGCGTGATAGCGGGAGGCTTCTACAATGAGCAGTTCTTC
TRBJ1-5	TRBV7-2	NA	NA	CASSLERGDRGNQPQHF	TGTGCCAGCAGCTTAGAGAGAGGGGATAGGGGCAATCAGCCCCAGCATTTT
TRBJ1-1	TRBV29-1	few	NA	CSVKNTEAFF	TGCAGCGTTAAGAACACTGAAGCTTTCTTT
TRBJ2-1	TRBV2	NA	NA	CASSYSTGNEQFF	TGTGCCAGCAGTTACTCCACGGGCAATGAGCAGTTCTTC
TRBJ1-5	TRBV2	large	TRBD1	CASSPGQVYQPQHF	TGTGCCAGCAGTCCGGGACAGGTGTACCAGCCCCAGCATTTT
TRBJ2-7	TRBV7-1	NA	NA	CASSSQVLYEQYF	TGTGCCAGCAGTTCTCAGGTCCTCTACGAGCAGTACTTC
TRBJ2-3	TRBV6-4	NA	TRBD1	CASTIGTGFADTQYF	TGTGCCAGCACAATCGGGACAGGGTTCGCAGATACGCAGTATTTT
TRBJ1-5	TRBV21-1	once	NA	CASSPYSGVGQPQHF	TGTGCCAGCAGCCCCTACTCGGGGGTTGGGCAGCCCCAGCATTTT
TRBJ1-5	TRBV4-2	NA	TRBD1	CASSQDLVTGLRQPQHF	TGTGCCAGCAGCCAAGATCTTGTGACAGGGTTGCGACAGCCCCAGCATTTT
TRBJ2-2	TRBV28	NA	NA	CASRTLAAGELFF	TGTGCCTCGCGGACCCTTGCCGCCGGGGAGCTGTTTTTT
TRBJ1-1	TRBV11-3	NA	NA	CASSSRRGEAFF	TGTGCCAGCAGCTCCCGACGGGGGGAAGCTTTCTTT
TRBJ1-3	TRBV10-3	NA	NA	CAIADGNTIYF	TGTGCCATCGCAGACGGAAACACCATATATTTT
TRBJ2-2	TRBV5-4	once	NA	CASSTPGVANTGELFF	TGTGCCAGCAGCACGCCCGGGGTAGCGAACACCGGGGAGCTGTTTTTT
TRBJ2-7	TRBV6-6	once	TRBD2	CASSAAGVLEQYF	TGTGCCAGCTCGGCGGCGGGAGTCTTAGAGCAGTACTTC
TRBJ2-3	TRBV5-4	medium-sized	TRBD2	CASSLGTSANTDTQYF	TGTGCCAGCAGCTTAGGGACTAGCGCAAACACAGATACGCAGTATTTT
TRBJ2-5	TRBV25-1	NA	NA	CASSDSPPRQETQYF	TGTGCCAGCAGCGATTCCCCCCCCCGCCAAGAGACCCAGTACTTC
TRBJ1-1	TRBV19	NA	NA	CASTPAGGMRSRTEAFF	TGTGCCAGTACCCCGGCGGGGGGTATGAGATCTAGGACTGAAGCTTTCTTT
TRBJ1-1	TRBV4-3	NA	NA	CASSQLRRTEAFF	TGCGCCAGCAGCCAATTGCGTAGGACTGAAGCTTTCTTT
TRBJ2-7	TRBV7-2	NA	NA	CASSLVQTHYEQYF	TGTGCCAGCAGCTTAGTCCAAACACACTACGAGCAGTACTTC
TRBJ2-1	TRBV6-5	NA	NA	CASSYGVVTRQFF	TGTGCCAGCAGTTACGGGGTAGTGACCCGGCAGTTCTTC
TRBJ1-5	TRBV30	NA	NA	CAWSDRGPQHF	TGTGCCTGGAGCGACCGGGGGCCCCAGCATTTT
TRBJ2-1	TRBV5-4	large	TRBD2	CASSLNSGTYNEQFF	TGTGCCAGCAGCTTGAATAGCGGGACCTACAATGAGCAGTTCTTC
TRBJ2-7	TRBV30	NA	NA	CAWSQAAYEQYF	TGTGCCTGGAGTCAGGCAGCATACGAGCAGTACTTC
TRBJ2-3	TRBV25-1	NA	TRBD1	CASSVGTGWTDTQYF	TGTGCCAGCAGTGTCGGGACAGGGTGGACAGATACGCAGTATTTT
TRBJ2-2	TRBV27	NA	TRBD1	CASSFLVQGPNTGELFF	TGTGCCAGCAGTTTCCTGGTACAGGGGCCCAACACCGGGGAGCTGTTTTTT
TRBJ2-7	TRBV19	few	NA	CASSDRAAMKYEQYF	TGTGCCAGTTCAGATCGGGCTGCGATGAAGTACGAGCAGTACTTC